The 26 T cell receptor beta chains given below trace back to one sample, sequenced in a study of cytomegalovirus exposure and HLA in healthy donors. PCR was performed using 60 Vbeta and 13 Jbeta primers. The data were produced by immunoSEQ multiplex PCR, yet TCRdb's version contains in-frame clones alone and is incomplete. The repertoire holds about 150,000 clones, with roughly 85% as singletons. The sample was PBMCs. These TCRs come from a male donor in good health and CMV-seronegative.

The gene calls are TRBV27 and TRBJ2-1; D unresolved. Germline CDR1 MNHEY, CDR2 SMNVEV (reference sequence). V gave up 3 bases and J gave up 0 bases, with 18 bases separating them. The CDR3 runs to 18 residues. Here the CDR3 DNA reads TGTGCCAGCAGTTTCTCGCCCCACGTCCAGATCTCCTACAATGAGCAGTTCTTC. Translated: CASSFSPHVQISYNEQFF.

The chain is built from TRBV6-1 and TRBJ2-1, with unresolved D. The V end was cut by 2 bases, the J end by 9 bases, with 14 bases between. Germline V gene sequence: CDR1 MNHNS, CDR2 SASEGT. CDR3 length: 14 amino acids. In nucleotides, the CDR3 is TGTGCCAGCAGTGAACTCGGTAGCATCGGTGAGCAGTTCTTC. Translation gives CASSELGSIGEQFF.

The V gene is TRBV21-1, the J gene TRBJ2-5; the table's D call, TRBD1, was not checked against the DNA. TRBV21-1 is termed a pseudogene. The CDR3 sequence is 16 residues long. In DNA, the CDR3 is TGTGCCAGCAGCAAGGAGAGGACAGGGGAACAAGAGACCCAGTACTTC. The encoded protein is CASSKERTGEQETQYF.

This sequence joins TRBV19 and TRBJ2-3; the D gene is possibly TRBD2 (6 bases). Trimming cost V 0 bases and J 2 bases, with 18 bases left between them. There are 18 residues in the CDR3. CDR1 is LNHDA and CDR2 is SQIVND in the germline V gene (reference sequence). As DNA, the CDR3 is TGTGCCAGTAGTATAGATCGGCGGGATCCGACATACACAGATACGCAGTATTTT. Protein product: CASSIDRRDPTYTDTQYF.

V is TRBV11-2 and J is TRBJ2-1; D not resolved. Germline CDR1 SGHAT, CDR2 FQNNGV. V was trimmed by 5 bases and J by 4 bases, leaving 18 bases between them. The CDR3 has 16 amino acids. CDR3 bases: TGTGCCAGCAGCCTTAGTAGAAAGAAAGCATACAATGAGCAGTTCTTC. Its translation is CASSLSRKKAYNEQFF.

The chain employs TRBV19 and TRBJ2-1; TRBD1 matches at 10 bases. Germline lookup yields CDR1 LNHDA and CDR2 SQIVND (reference sequence). The CDR3 has 15 residues. V trimming: 3 bases; J trimming: 5 bases; junction bases outside the gene matches: 4. CDR3 in amino acids: CASSIGTGDHNEQFF. In DNA, the CDR3 is TGTGCCAGTAGTATTGGGACAGGGGACCACAATGAGCAGTTCTTC.

The rearrangement links TRBV27 to TRBJ2-7, with D possibly matching TRBD2 (5 bases). This CDR3 has 15 residues. Germline CDR1 MNHEY, CDR2 SMNVEV (reference sequence). Trimming took 9 bases from V and 4 from J, leaving 22 bases between them. The CDR3, as DNA: TGTGCCAGTATTTTCAAGGAGGAGACGGCATACGAGCAGTACTTC. The encoded protein is CASIFKEETAYEQYF.

J is TRBJ1-2 and V is TRBV30; 10 bases fit TRBD1. CDR1 and CDR2 from the germline V gene are GTSNPN and SVGIG (reference sequence). The CDR3 spans 15 residues. Germline trimming cut 4 bases from V and 4 bases from J; bases unmatched to any gene: 9. CDR3 nucleotides: TGTGCCTGGACTATGTGGAGGACAGGGGGCTATGGCTACACCTTC. It yields the protein CAWTMWRTGGYGYTF.

On this clone: The junction differs from germline at one of its ends, possibly a read error. This sequence joins TRBV7-9 and TRBJ2-7, with D possibly being TRBD2 (6 bases). In germline, CDR1 is SEHNR, CDR2 FQNEAQ (reference sequence). The CDR3 runs 16 residues. Here the CDR3 reads CSSSLGSAGGTYEQYF. The CDR3 DNA follows: TGTTCCAGCAGCTTAGGTTCAGCGGGCGGGACCTACGAGCAGTACTTC.

DNA for the CDR3: TGCAGCGTTCGCAATGACAGGGGGAATGAAAAACTGTTTTTT. This codes for CSVRNDRGNEKLFF. The chain has TRBV29-1 and TRBJ1-4; 9 nucleotides match TRBD1. The length of the CDR3 is 14 residues. The germline CDR1 and CDR2 sequences are SQVTM and ANQGSEA. V shed 5 bases and J 5 bases; nucleotides not matched to a gene: 6.

The count of this clone is one. V and J are TRBV10-2 and TRBJ2-5, with 9 bases fitting TRBD2. The DNA end is a closer match to TRBJ2-7, so the J assignment may be wrong. Germline CDR1 WSHSY, CDR2 SAAADI. This CDR3 has 13 residues. Here the CDR3 DNA reads TGCGCCGGAAGGATTAGCGGGAGCAACGAGCAGTACTTC. The encoded protein is CAGRISGSNEQYF.

This rearrangement joins TRBV6-5 to TRBJ1-2; 9 bases are shared with TRBD1. The CDR3 consists of 13 residues. Germline lookup yields CDR1 MNHEY and CDR2 SVGAGI. The junction had 5 bases not matched to a gene; V was cut back by 4 bases and J by 8 bases. The CDR3 protein is CASSSGQGTGYTF. CDR3 sequence (DNA): TGTGCCAGCAGTTCCGGACAGGGGACGGGCTACACCTTC.

CDR3 amino acids: CASSLERGEQYF. The CDR3 DNA follows: TGCGCCAGCAGCTTGGAAAGGGGCGAGCAGTACTTC. J is TRBJ2-7 and V is TRBV5-1; TRBD1 might be the D (5 bases). V lost 0 bases and J 6 bases, leaving 7 bases between the germline ends. CDR3 length: 12 amino acids. From germline, CDR1 is SGHRS and CDR2 YFSETQ.

CDR3 amino acids: CASSLGLNNEQFF. The CDR3 DNA reads as TGTGCCAGCAGCTTAGGACTAAACAATGAGCAGTTCTTC. The gene calls are TRBV7-9 and TRBJ2-1, with D possibly TRBD2 on 5 matching bases. Trimming cost V 1 base and J 5 bases, with 6 bases left between them. The CDR3 totals 13 residues. From germline, CDR1 is SEHNR and CDR2 FQNEAQ (reference sequence). The complete variable domain, with remaining parts taken from reference TRBV7-9 and TRBJ2-1, reads DTGVSQNPRHKITKRGQNVTFRCDPISEHNRLYWYRQTLGQGPEFLTYFQNEAQLEKSRLLSDRFSAERPKGSFSTLEIQRTEQGDSAMYLCASSLGLNNEQFFGPGTRLTVL.

The rearrangement uses TRBV7-6 and TRBJ2-1; D unresolved. V dropped 0 bases and J dropped 9 bases, with 15 bases sitting between them. There are 15 residues in the CDR3. CDR1 SGHVS and CDR2 FNYEAQ come from the germline V gene. CDR3 protein: CASSLASVVPGEQFF. CDR3 nucleotide sequence: TGTGCCAGCAGCTTAGCGTCGGTCGTCCCGGGTGAGCAGTTCTTC.

This clone was observed a single time. The chain couples TRBV4-3 to TRBJ2-6; 11 nucleotides line up with TRBD2. Germline V gene sequence: CDR1 LGHNA, CDR2 YSLEER. Unmatched junction bases numbered 4, after V lost 0 bases and J lost 0 bases. This CDR3 region has 19 residues. In DNA, the CDR3 is TGCGCCAGCAGCCAAGATCGTAGCGGGAGGGGCTCTGGGGCCAACGTCCTGACTTTC. Translation: CASSQDRSGRGSGANVLTF.

V and J are TRBV9 and TRBJ2-3, with 8 bases matching TRBD1. V trimming: 2 bases; J trimming: 5 bases; junction bases outside the gene matches: 7. CDR3 size: 15 residues. Germline lookup yields CDR1 SGDLS and CDR2 YYNGEE. Written as DNA, the CDR3 is TGTGCCAGCAGCGTCCAGGGGGCTGGTGTAGATACGCAGTATTTT. Translating it yields CASSVQGAGVDTQYF.

The CDR3: CASSLRDRGFDEQFF. The CDR3 region has the DNA TGTGCCAGCAGCTTACGGGACAGGGGTTTCGATGAGCAGTTCTTC. V gene TRBV7-9 combines with J gene TRBJ2-1; 10 positions match TRBD1. The CDR3 spans 15 residues. Unmatched junction bases numbered 6, after V lost 2 bases and J lost 8 bases. Germline assignment: CDR1 SEHNR and CDR2 FQNEAQ (reference sequence).

V and J are TRBV13 and TRBJ2-7, with 9 bases aligning to TRBD1. The CDR3 loop spans 15 amino acids. V lost 3 bases, J lost 2 bases, and 5 bases stayed unmatched. CDR1 and CDR2 from the germline V gene are PRHDT and FYEKMQ (reference sequence). The CDR3 sequence is CASSLVGQGTYEQYF. The CDR3 coding sequence is TGTGCCAGCAGCTTGGTCGGACAGGGGACCTACGAGCAGTACTTC.

The chain couples TRBV4-1 to TRBJ2-7; no clear D. The V end lost 1 base, the J end lost 0 bases, and 10 bases lay between the germline ends. The germline CDR1 and CDR2 sequences are MGHRA and YSYEKL. This CDR3 spans 15 amino acids. The CDR3 sequence is CASSQAPQSSYEQYF. CDR3 DNA: TGCGCCAGCAGCCAAGCTCCACAGAGCTCCTACGAGCAGTACTTC.

V is TRBV28 and J is TRBJ2-7; 8 nucleotides line up with TRBD2. Looked up from germline, CDR1 is MDHEN and CDR2 is SYDVKM. The CDR3 spans 16 residues. Trimming took 4 bases from V and 4 from J; bases not matched to a gene: 12. CDR3 in DNA: TGTGCCAGCAGTTCCGCCGGACTAGCAGGTTCTTACGAGCAGTACTTC. It codes for CASSSAGLAGSYEQYF.

This chain uses TRBV4-1 with TRBJ2-5, with TRBD1 matching 7 bases. The tail of the sequence fits TRBJ2-7 better, so the J call may be wrong. The CDR3 is 15 residues long. Per germline, CDR1 MGHRA and CDR2 YSYEKL. CDR3 sequence reads: CASSQGGTVGIEQYF. The DNA of the CDR3 is TGCGCCAGCAGCCAAGGAGGGACAGTCGGGATCGAGCAGTACTTC.

This clone was detected only once. This rearrangement joins TRBV2 to TRBJ1-1; 7 bases line up with TRBD1. The CDR3 consists of 15 residues. With V trimmed by 9 bases and J by 2 bases, 12 bases remained unmatched. Germline V lookup: CDR1 SNHLY, CDR2 FYNNEI. CDR3 nucleotide sequence: TGTGCCAGTCGTGAATGGGGGACAGTTAACACTGAAGCTTTCTTT. Protein: CASREWGTVNTEAFF.

In DNA form, the CDR3 reads TGTGCCAGCAGCTTACTGTCCCTAAGCGGGGAAAAACTGTTTTTT. This gives the protein CASSLLSLSGEKLFF. This chain joins TRBV7-8 and TRBJ1-4, with unresolved D. This CDR3 comprises 15 residues. Germline values: CDR1 SGHVS, CDR2 FQNEAQ. Trimming took off 2 bases at V and 8 bases at J, with 15 bases between the two ends.

The rearrangement links TRBV28 to TRBJ1-1; 10 positions match TRBD1. The CDR3 covers 14 residues. Germline CDR1 and CDR2: MDHEN and SYDVKM. J gave up 5 bases and V 2 bases, and 2 bases lay outside the gene matches. The DNA of the CDR3 is TGTGCCAGCAGTTTAGGGACAGGGGTGACTGAAGCTTTCTTT. Protein: CASSLGTGVTEAFF.

The V gene is TRBV7-8, the J gene TRBJ1-3, with a possible D match to TRBD1 (6 bases). The length of the CDR3 is 16 residues. Germline CDR1 reads SGHVS; CDR2 reads FQNEAQ. V was shortened by 4 bases and J by 1 base, with 14 bases between the two germline ends. CDR3 bases: TGTGCCAGCAGCTCCCCCCCAGGGGAATCTGGAAACACCATATATTTT. Translating it yields CASSSPPGESGNTIYF. Drawing the rest from reference TRBV7-8 and TRBJ1-3, the complete variable domain is GAGVSQSPRYKVAKRGQDVALRCDPISGHVSLFWYQQALGQGPEFLTYFQNEAQLDKSGLPSDRFFAERPEGSVSTLKIQRTQQEDSAVYLCASSSPPGESGNTIYFGEGSWLTVV.